This T cell receptor (beta chain) was profiled in a study of T cell changes during pregnancy in multiple sclerosis. Generated by immunoSEQ multiplex PCR, the TCRdb table keeps only in-frame clones and is missing some. The sample holds some 110,000 clones; approximately 90% are singletons and the top ten take approximately 1.6%. This clonotype originated in a female donor with multiple sclerosis, enrolled in a pregnancy study. Sequencing was performed on peripheral blood, taken after pregnancy.

The CDR3 spells CASRRLSGRNTGELFF. The DNA for the CDR3 is TGTGCCAGCAGGCGTCTGAGCGGTCGAAACACCGGGGAGCTGTTTTTT. The chain carries TRBV2 and TRBJ2-2; D might be TRBD2 (5 bases). This CDR3 contains 16 residues. The V and J ends lost 6 bases and 2 bases respectively, with 16 bases between them. The germline V gene encodes CDR1 SNHLY and CDR2 FYNNEI.